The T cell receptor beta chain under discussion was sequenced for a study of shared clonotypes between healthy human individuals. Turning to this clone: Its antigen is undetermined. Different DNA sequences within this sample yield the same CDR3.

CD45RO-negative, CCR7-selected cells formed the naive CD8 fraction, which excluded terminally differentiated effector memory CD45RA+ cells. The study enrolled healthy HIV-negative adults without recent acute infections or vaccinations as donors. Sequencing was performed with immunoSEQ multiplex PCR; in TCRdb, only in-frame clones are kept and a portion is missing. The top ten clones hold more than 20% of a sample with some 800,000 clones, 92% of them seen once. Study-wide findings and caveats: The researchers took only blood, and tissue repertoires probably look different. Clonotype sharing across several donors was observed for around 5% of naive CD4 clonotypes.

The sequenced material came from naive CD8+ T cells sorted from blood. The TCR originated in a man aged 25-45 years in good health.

The DNA of the CDR3 is TGCGCCAGCAGCTTAAGCTCCTACAATGAGCAGTTCTTC. Residues: CASSLSSYNEQFF. The chain recombines TRBV5-1 with TRBJ2-1; no clear D gene. The CDR3 covers 13 residues. The germline gives CDR1 SGHRS, CDR2 YFSETQ. V was trimmed by 2 bases and J by 0 bases, leaving 3 bases between them. Together with reference TRBV5-1 and TRBJ2-1, the CDR3 gives the full variable domain: KAGVTQTPRYLIKTRGQQVTLSCSPISGHRSVSWYQQTPGQGLQFLFEYFSETQRNKGNFPGRFSGRQFSNSRSEMNVSTLELGDSALYLCASSLSSYNEQFFGPGTRLTVL.